This TCR beta chain is drawn from a study of cytotoxic CD8 clonotypes in ibrutinib-treated CLL. At the level of the study: Of the patients, roughly 10 were relapsed/refractory, roughly 16 treatment-naive and around 17 IGHV unmutated. By median 68 months, 12 had progressed and around 15 stayed remitted; responses had been 2 complete and 24 partial. Study-wide results and caveats: Relative to age-matched healthy donors, clonality at baseline was higher, and it tracked circulating CD8+ T-cell counts.

Concerning this clone itself: The antigen remains undetermined.

Germline-derived CDR1 and CDR2 are MDHEN and SYDVKM. Trimming removed 1 base from V and 8 bases from J, with 8 bases in between. The CDR3 has 13 amino acids. Sequencing used immunoSEQ multiplex PCR; TCRdb keeps in-frame clones, though not all of them. Altogether 100,000 to 150,000 clones are present, 80% to 90% being singletons, with the ten largest covering approximately 2%. This receptor was obtained from a human donor with chronic lymphocytic leukemia. Sequenced here: PBMCs, sampled after 24 months of ibrutinib treatment. The rearrangement uses TRBV28 and TRBJ2-2, with TRBD1 as a possible D gene (6 bases). The DNA for the CDR3 is TGTGCCAGCAGTTTATTAACAGGGGGGGAGCTGTTTTTT. This encodes CASSLLTGGELFF.